The entry below describes one TCR beta chain. The antigen is unknown. Trimming removed 2 bases from V and 7 bases from J, with 9 bases in between. Germline CDR1 is LNHDA and CDR2 is SQIVND (reference sequence). This CDR3 contains 13 residues. This sample was taken from a study of cytomegalovirus exposure and HLA in healthy donors. For the study at large: The approximately 660 first-cohort repertoires shared a platform with the roughly 110 validation repertoires, as reported in a later analysis.

Measured with immunoSEQ multiplex PCR; TCRdb has only the in-frame clones, and not every one. The sample has some 110,000 clones, approximately 91% seen once; the top ten hold around 4.5%. General study results and limits: It was found in a later analysis that first-cohort TCR clusters tended to co-occur in the 120 validation repertoires. Among TCR beta chains, those listed as cytomegalovirus-associated numbered about 150. Reports described diagnosis of cytomegalovirus status by the classifier as highly specific and sensitive.

The sequenced material came from PBMCs. This receptor was taken from a young man in good health and CMV-seropositive. The chain couples TRBV19 to TRBJ2-1; weak D call: TRBD2 (6 bases). CDR3: CASSITGGNEQFF. The CDR3 coding sequence is TGTGCCAGTAGTATAACAGGAGGGAATGAGCAGTTCTTC.